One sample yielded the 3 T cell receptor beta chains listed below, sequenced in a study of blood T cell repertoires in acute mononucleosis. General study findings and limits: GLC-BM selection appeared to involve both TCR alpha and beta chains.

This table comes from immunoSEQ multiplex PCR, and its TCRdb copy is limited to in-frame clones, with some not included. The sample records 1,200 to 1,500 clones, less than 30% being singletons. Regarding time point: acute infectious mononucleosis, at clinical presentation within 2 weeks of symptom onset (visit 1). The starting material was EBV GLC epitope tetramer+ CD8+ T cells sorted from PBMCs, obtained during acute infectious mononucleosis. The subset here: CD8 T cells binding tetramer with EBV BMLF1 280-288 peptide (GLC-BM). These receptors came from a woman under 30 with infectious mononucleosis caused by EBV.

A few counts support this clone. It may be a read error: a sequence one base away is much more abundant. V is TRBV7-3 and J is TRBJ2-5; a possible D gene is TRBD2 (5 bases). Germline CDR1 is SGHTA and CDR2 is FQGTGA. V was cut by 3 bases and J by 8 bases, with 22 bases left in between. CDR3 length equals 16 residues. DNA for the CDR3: TGTGCCAGCAGCTTGAGGAGCGGCATTGCCCCCAGAACCCAGTACTTC. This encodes CASSLRSGIAPRTQYF.

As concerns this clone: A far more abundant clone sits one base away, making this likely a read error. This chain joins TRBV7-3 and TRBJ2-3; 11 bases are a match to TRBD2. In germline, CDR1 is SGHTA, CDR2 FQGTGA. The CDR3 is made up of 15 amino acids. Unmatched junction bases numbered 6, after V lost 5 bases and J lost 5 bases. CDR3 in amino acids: CASSELAGVVDTQYF. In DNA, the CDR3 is TGTGCCAGCAGCGAACTAGCGGGAGTGGTAGATACGCAGTATTTT.

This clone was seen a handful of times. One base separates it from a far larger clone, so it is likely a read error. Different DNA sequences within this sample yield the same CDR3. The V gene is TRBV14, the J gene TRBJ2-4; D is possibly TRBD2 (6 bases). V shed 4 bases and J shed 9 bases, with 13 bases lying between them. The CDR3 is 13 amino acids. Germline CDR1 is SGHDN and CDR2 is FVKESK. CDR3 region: CASSLSPGGIQYF. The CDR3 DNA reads TGTGCCAGCAGCCTGTCTCCCGGGGGCATTCAGTACTTC.